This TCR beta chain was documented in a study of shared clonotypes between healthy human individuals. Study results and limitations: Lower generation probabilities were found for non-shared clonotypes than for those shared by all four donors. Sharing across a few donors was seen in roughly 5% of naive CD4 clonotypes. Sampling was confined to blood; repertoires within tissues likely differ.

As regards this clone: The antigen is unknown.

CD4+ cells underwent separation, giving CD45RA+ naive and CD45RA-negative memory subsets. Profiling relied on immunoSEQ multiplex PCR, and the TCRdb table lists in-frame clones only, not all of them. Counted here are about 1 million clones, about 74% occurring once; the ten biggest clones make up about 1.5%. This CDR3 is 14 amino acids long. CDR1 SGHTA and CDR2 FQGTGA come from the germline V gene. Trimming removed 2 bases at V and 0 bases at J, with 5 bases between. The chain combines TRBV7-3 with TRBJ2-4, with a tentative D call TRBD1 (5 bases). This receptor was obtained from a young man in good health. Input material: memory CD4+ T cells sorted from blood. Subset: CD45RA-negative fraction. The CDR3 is CASSLGAAKNIQYF. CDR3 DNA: TGTGCCAGCAGCTTAGGGGCAGCCAAAAACATTCAGTACTTC.